What follows describes a single T cell receptor (beta chain). It differs at one base from a far larger clone, so likely a read error. The source of the sample is a study of prognosis after radiotherapy for stage I lung cancer. Genomic DNA served as the source from which two-round multiplex PCR generated TCR beta CDR3 amplicons. Initially, in first-round PCR, primers specific to each TRBV and TRBJ gene were used. TCRdb ran MiXCR on the multiplex PCR reads and lists one entry per CDR3 protein. The sample gives over 10,000 distinct CDR3 sequences, 47% of which show up once; approximately 30% is in the top ten. This receptor was taken from a donor older than 45 with non-small cell lung cancer. The specimen was PBMCs, collected before or after stereotactic body radiation therapy (not recorded which).

CDR3 bases: TGTGCCAGCAGTTACAATGTCGGGTCCAATCAGCCCCAGCATTTT. As protein: CASSYNVGSNQPQHF. The genes are TRBV6-6 and TRBJ1-5, with unresolved D. Trimming stripped 2 bases from V and 3 bases from J, with 11 bases between. The CDR3 is 15 residues long. Looked up from germline, CDR1 is MNHNY and CDR2 is SVGAGI (reference sequence).